This T cell receptor beta chain emerged from a study of T-cell memory formation after mild COVID-19. Via MiXCR, TCRdb re-called the 5' RACE reads, giving one row per CDR3 protein. The sample consists of about 160,000 distinct CDR3 sequences, less than 40% of them appearing once. The V end was cut by 5 bases, the J end by 9 bases, with 16 bases between. The CDR3 has 13 amino acids. The chain uses TRBV12-3 or TRBV12-4 and TRBJ2-5; D remains ambiguous. The TCR originated in an adult woman who had mild COVID-19 (a few samples of this study predate the infection). Cell type and time point are not known. Material: PBMCs or a T cell subset sorted from them (not recorded which). CDR3 nucleotide sequence: TGTGCCAGCAGTGCCCCGGGCCCCTTCGCCCAGTACTTC. Protein sequence: CASSAPGPFAQYF.